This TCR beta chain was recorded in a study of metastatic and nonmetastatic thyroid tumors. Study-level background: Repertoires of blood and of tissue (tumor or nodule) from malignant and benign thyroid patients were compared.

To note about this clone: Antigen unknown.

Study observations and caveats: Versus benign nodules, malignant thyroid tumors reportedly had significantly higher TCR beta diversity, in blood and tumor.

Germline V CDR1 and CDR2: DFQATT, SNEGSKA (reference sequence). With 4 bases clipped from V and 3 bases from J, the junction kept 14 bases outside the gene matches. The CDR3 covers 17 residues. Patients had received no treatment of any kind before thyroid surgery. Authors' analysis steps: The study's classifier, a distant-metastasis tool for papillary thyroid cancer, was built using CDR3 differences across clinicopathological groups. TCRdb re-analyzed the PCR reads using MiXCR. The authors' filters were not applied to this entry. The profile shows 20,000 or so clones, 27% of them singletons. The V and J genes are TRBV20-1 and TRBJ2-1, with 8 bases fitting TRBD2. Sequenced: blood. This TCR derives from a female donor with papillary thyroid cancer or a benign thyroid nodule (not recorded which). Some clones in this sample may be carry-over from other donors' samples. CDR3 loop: CSANTGGAGEHYNEQFF. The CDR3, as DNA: TGCAGTGCTAACACTGGGGGAGCGGGAGAACACTACAATGAGCAGTTCTTC.